This T cell receptor (beta chain) is drawn from a study of OX40 agonist ivuxolimab in advanced cancers. Overall study results and limits: Mean expanded clone counts were higher in CD8+ than CD4+ T cells. Antigen specificity of clonally expanded peripheral T cells was not established.

On this clone itself: What it binds is not known.

Produced via immunoSEQ multiplex PCR; TCRdb's table is partial and in-frame only. Of roughly 40,000 clones listed, roughly 90% are singletons. V dropped 3 bases and J dropped 0 bases, with 3 bases sitting between them. Germline-derived CDR1 and CDR2 are MNHNS and SASEGT. The CDR3 covers 12 residues. The source was CD4+ or CD8+ T cells sorted from blood, collected in a trial of the OX40 agonist ivuxolimab. The source is an adult with an advanced solid tumor such as melanoma, head and neck, liver or kidney cancer. The chain uses TRBV6-1 and TRBJ2-7, with unresolved D. In DNA form, the CDR3 reads TGTGCCAGCAGTGACACCTCCTACGAGCAGTACTTC. This gives the protein CASSDTSYEQYF.